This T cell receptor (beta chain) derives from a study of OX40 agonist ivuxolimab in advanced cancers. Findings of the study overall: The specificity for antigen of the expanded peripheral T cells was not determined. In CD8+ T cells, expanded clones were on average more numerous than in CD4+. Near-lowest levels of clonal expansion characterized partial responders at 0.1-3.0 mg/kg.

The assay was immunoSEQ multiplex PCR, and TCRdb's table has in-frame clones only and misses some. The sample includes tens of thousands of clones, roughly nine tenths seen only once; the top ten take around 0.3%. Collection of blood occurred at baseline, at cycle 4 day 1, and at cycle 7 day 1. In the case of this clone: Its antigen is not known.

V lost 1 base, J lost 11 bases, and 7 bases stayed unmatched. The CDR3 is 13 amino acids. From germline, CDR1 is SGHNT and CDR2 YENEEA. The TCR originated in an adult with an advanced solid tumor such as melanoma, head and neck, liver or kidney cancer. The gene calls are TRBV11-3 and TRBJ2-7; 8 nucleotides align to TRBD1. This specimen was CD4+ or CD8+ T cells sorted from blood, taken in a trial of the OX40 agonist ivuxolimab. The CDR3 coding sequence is TGTGCCAGCAGCTTAGGGGACAGGACCACTAAGTACTTC. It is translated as CASSLGDRTTKYF.